This T cell receptor (beta chain) was observed in a study of blood T cell repertoires in COVID-19. Profiled with immunoSEQ multiplex PCR; TCRdb holds only in-frame clones, not every one. Of 71,000 or so clones in the sample, 90% were seen once. In germline, CDR1 is LGHNA, CDR2 YNFKEQ. There are 16 residues in the CDR3. V dropped 3 bases and J dropped 4; count of bases not matched to a gene: 8. Sequenced material: peripheral blood. This clonotype was sampled from a woman aged 18 to 35 with acute or convalescent COVID-19. The chain uses TRBV4-2 and TRBJ1-4, with 7 nucleotides matching TRBD1. For the CDR3, the DNA is TGTGCCAGCAGCCAGGGAGGACAGGCGGGTAATGAAAAACTGTTTTTT. Translated, it gives CASSQGGQAGNEKLFF.